Below are 10 T cell receptor beta chains sequenced from a single sample in a study of CD8 T cells in ankylosing spondylitis. No antigens are known for them. TCRdb processed the 5' RACE reads anew with MiXCR; each CDR3 protein has one entry. The sample carries over 700,000 distinct CDR3 sequences, around a fifth recorded once. Points from the study as a whole: A TCR beta motif made of fewer than ten highly homologous variants seemed typical of ankylosing spondylitis blood.

Specimen: blood, either unsorted or a sorted T cell fraction (not recorded which). Receptors were obtained from a male donor with ankylosing spondylitis.

In this sample, this clonotype turned up many times. The V and J genes are TRBV7-3 and TRBJ2-1, with unresolved D. The CDR3 length is 17 residues. The V gene lost 1 base and the J gene lost 0 bases, with 13 bases spanning the gap. Germline V gene data show CDR1 as SGHTA and CDR2 as FQGTGA. The CDR3 here is CASSLKAPSSSYNEQFF. The CDR3 region has the DNA TGTGCCAGCAGCTTAAAGGCGCCCTCGAGCTCCTACAATGAGCAGTTCTTC.

At least ten counts were recorded for this clonotype. The chain combines TRBV3-1 with TRBJ2-1; weak D call: TRBD2 (6 bases). Per germline, CDR1 LGHDT and CDR2 YNNKEL (reference sequence). The germline V and J ends were trimmed by 4 bases and 7 bases, with 11 bases remaining between them. The CDR3 length is 13 residues. DNA for the CDR3: TGTGCCAGCAGCCCTCGACTAGTGAATGAGCAGTTCTTC. Protein: CASSPRLVNEQFF.

This clonotype has just a few counts. This chain uses TRBV7-2 with TRBJ2-1; the match to TRBD2 covers 11 bases. The germline V gene has CDR1 SGHTA and CDR2 FQGNSA. The junction had 1 base not matched to a gene; V was cut back by 3 bases and J by 6 bases. The CDR3 extends over 14 amino acids. The CDR3 nucleotides are TGTGCCAGCAGCTTTAGCGGGAGGGCCAATGAGCAGTTCTTC. Protein product: CASSFSGRANEQFF.

This sequence joins TRBV20-1 and TRBJ2-7; 13 bases are shared with TRBD2. The CDR3 is 15 residues long. V was pared by 7 bases and J by 2 bases, with 8 bases of the junction left unmatched. The germline gives CDR1 DFQATT, CDR2 SNEGSKA (reference sequence). CDR3 amino acids: CSGRVLAGGTYEQYF. CDR3 nucleotides: TGCAGTGGTAGGGTACTAGCGGGAGGGACCTACGAGCAGTACTTC.

The table lists this clonotype with a few counts. The chain is built from TRBV6-4 and TRBJ2-3; TRBD1 agrees at 10 bases. CDR1 and CDR2 from the germline V gene are MRHNA and SNTAGT. The CDR3 is made up of 16 amino acids. Unmatched junction bases numbered 4, after V lost 0 bases and J lost 4 bases. The CDR3: CASSDSRTGGSDTQYF. CDR3 nucleotides: TGTGCCAGCAGTGACTCCAGGACAGGGGGGTCAGATACGCAGTATTTT.

The V gene is TRBV11-2, the J gene TRBJ2-7; D remains ambiguous. CDR3 length equals 13 residues. V lost 1 base, J lost 7 bases, and 11 bases lay in between. The germline V gene encodes CDR1 SGHAT and CDR2 FQNNGV. In nucleotides, the CDR3 is TGTGCCAGCAGCTTAGTTCAGGTTGGGGAGCAGTACTTC. It translates to CASSLVQVGEQYF.

The V and J genes are TRBV20-1 and TRBJ1-5; 12 bases fit TRBD1. Germline V gene lookup returns CDR1 DFQATT and CDR2 SNEGSKA (reference sequence). Unmatched junction bases numbered 6, after V lost 3 bases and J lost 0 bases. The CDR3 is 17 residues long. CDR3 protein: CSASGTGGDNSNQPQHF. CDR3 DNA sequence: TGCAGTGCTAGCGGGACAGGGGGCGATAATAGCAATCAGCCCCAGCATTTT.

This chain joins TRBV3-1 and TRBJ2-1; no firm D call. Trimming pared 4 bases from V and 2 bases from J, leaving 15 bases between. The CDR3 is 16 residues long. Per germline, CDR1 LGHDT and CDR2 YNNKEL (reference sequence). Here the CDR3 DNA reads TGTGCCAGCAGCCTAGAAACCTATGTGCCCTACAATGAGCAGTTCTTC. It is translated as CASSLETYVPYNEQFF.

This chain connects TRBV20-1 to TRBJ2-5; possible D gene TRBD2, 5 bases. This CDR3 spans 15 amino acids. V gave up 0 bases and J gave up 2 bases, with 13 bases separating them. The germline V gene has CDR1 DFQATT and CDR2 SNEGSKA (reference sequence). CDR3 sequence: CSARDEGFQQETQYF. The CDR3 DNA reads TGCAGTGCTAGAGATGAGGGATTTCAACAAGAGACCCAGTACTTC.

J is TRBJ1-2 and V is TRBV12-3 or TRBV12-4; D not certain. CDR3 length equals 14 residues. The V end was cut by 6 bases, the J end by 1 base, with 12 bases between. The DNA for the CDR3 is TGTGCCAGCAGCGGACGGTACTTTAACTATGGCTACACCTTC. Its protein is CASSGRYFNYGYTF.